These 5 T cell receptor beta chains were sequenced from one sample in a study of T cell repertoires in cytomegalovirus infection. TCRdb re-analysed the reads in MiXCR, keeping a single row per CDR3 protein. The data show over 250,000 distinct CDR3 sequences, with around 20% seen just once and under 25% held by the top ten. Antigens of these TCRs are unknown. The specimen was cultured PBMCs, collected from culture after CMV antigen stimulation. The source is a human donor in good health (CMV status not recorded). Some clones in this sample may be carry-over from other donors' samples.

V and J are TRBV10-3 and TRBJ2-7, with D possibly matching TRBD2 (6 bases). Trimming pared 7 bases from V and 3 bases from J, leaving 10 bases between. The CDR3 loop spans 12 amino acids. Germline V gene sequence: CDR1 ENHRY, CDR2 SYGVKD. CDR3 coding DNA: TGTGCCATCACCGGGAGAAACTACGAGCAGTACTTC. Translating gives CAITGRNYEQYF.

This clonotype was seen ten or more times. The rearrangement links TRBV7-2 to TRBJ2-7; 9 nucleotides match TRBD1. The CDR3 is 16 residues long. The germline V gene has CDR1 SGHTA and CDR2 FQGNSA. V was pared by 5 bases and J by 2 bases, with 10 bases of the junction left unmatched. CDR3 DNA sequence: TGTGCCAGCAGCCCGACCACAGGGGGCGCAGCCTACGAGCAGTACTTC. Protein product: CASSPTTGGAAYEQYF.

V and J are TRBV12-3 or TRBV12-4 and TRBJ1-4, with 9 bases aligning to TRBD1. This CDR3 region has 18 residues. After removal of 5 bases from V and 3 bases from J, the junction contained 13 bases not matched to a gene. The DNA for the CDR3 is TGTGCCAGCAGTCACTTGCGTCTCCGGACAGGGGCTAATGAAAAACTGTTTTTT. Translation gives CASSHLRLRTGANEKLFF.

The genes are TRBV7-2 and TRBJ2-3; 11 nucleotides line up with TRBD2. CDR1 and CDR2 (germline): SGHTA, FQGNSA. The CDR3 has 16 residues. Trimming took 5 bases from V and 1 from J; bases not matched to a gene: 5. CDR3 region: CASSLTSGTGTDTQYF. CDR3 coding DNA: TGTGCCAGCAGCCTGACTAGCGGGACCGGCACAGATACGCAGTATTTT. Supplemented by reference TRBV7-2 and TRBJ2-3, the full variable domain reads GAGVSQSPSNKVTEKGKDVELRCDPISGHTALYWYRQSLGQGLEFLIYFQGNSAPDKSGLPSDRFSAERTGGSVSTLTIQRTQQEDSAVYLCASSLTSGTGTDTQYFGPGTRLTVL.

Note on this clonotype: This could be a read error, since a much larger clone is one nucleotide away. The genes are TRBV2 and TRBJ2-2; D remains ambiguous. Looked up from germline, CDR1 is SNHLY and CDR2 is FYNNEI. The CDR3 runs 15 residues. The V gene lost 4 bases and the J gene lost 6 bases, with 15 bases spanning the gap. CDR3 residues: CASSVSKAQAGELFF. CDR3 nucleotides: TGTGCCAGCAGTGTGTCGAAAGCTCAAGCCGGGGAGCTGTTTTTT.